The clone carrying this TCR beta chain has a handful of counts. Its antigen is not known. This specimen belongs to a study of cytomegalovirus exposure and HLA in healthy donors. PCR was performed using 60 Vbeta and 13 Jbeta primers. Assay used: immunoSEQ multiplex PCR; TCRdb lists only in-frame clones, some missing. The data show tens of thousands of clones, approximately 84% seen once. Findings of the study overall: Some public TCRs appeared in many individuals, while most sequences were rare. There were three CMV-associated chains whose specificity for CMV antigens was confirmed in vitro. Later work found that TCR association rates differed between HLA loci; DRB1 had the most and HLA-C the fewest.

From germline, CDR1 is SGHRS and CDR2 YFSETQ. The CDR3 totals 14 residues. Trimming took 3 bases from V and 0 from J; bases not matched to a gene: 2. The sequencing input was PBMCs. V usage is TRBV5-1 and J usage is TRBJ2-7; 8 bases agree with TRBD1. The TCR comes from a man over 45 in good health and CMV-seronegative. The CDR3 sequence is CASSWTGSSYEQYF. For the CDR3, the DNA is TGCGCCAGCAGCTGGACAGGGAGCTCCTACGAGCAGTACTTC. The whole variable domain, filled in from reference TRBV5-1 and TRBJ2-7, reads KAGVTQTPRYLIKTRGQQVTLSCSPISGHRSVSWYQQTPGQGLQFLFEYFSETQRNKGNFPGRFSGRQFSNSRSEMNVSTLELGDSALYLCASSWTGSSYEQYFGPGTRLTVT.